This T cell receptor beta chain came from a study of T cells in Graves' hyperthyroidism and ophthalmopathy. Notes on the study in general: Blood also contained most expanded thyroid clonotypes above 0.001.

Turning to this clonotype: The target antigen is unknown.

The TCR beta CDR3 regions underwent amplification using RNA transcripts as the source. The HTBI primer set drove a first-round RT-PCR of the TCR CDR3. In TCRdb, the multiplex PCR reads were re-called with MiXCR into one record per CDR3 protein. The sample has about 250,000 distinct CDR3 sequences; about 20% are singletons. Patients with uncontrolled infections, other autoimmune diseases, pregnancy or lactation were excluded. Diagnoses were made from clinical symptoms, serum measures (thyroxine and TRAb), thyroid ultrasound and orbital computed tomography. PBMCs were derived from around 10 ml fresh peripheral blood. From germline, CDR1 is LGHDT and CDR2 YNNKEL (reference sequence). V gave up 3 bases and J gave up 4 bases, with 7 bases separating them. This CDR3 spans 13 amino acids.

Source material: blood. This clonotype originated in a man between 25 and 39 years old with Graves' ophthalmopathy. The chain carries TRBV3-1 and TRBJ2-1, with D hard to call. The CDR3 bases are TGTGCCAGCAGCCATTTGAATTACAATGAGCAGTTCTTC. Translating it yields CASSHLNYNEQFF.